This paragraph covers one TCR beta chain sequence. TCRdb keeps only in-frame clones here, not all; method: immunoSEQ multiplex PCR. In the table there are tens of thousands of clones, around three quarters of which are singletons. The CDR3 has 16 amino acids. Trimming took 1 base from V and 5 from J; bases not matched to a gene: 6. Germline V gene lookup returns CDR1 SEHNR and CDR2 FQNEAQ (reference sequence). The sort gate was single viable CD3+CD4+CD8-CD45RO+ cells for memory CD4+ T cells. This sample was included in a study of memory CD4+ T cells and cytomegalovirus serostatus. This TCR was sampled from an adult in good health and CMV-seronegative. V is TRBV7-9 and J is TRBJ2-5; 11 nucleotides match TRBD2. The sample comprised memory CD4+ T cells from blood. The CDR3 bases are TGTGCCAGCAGCTTAGTTGGGACTAGCGGCGCTGAGACCCAGTACTTC. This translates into CASSLVGTSGAETQYF.